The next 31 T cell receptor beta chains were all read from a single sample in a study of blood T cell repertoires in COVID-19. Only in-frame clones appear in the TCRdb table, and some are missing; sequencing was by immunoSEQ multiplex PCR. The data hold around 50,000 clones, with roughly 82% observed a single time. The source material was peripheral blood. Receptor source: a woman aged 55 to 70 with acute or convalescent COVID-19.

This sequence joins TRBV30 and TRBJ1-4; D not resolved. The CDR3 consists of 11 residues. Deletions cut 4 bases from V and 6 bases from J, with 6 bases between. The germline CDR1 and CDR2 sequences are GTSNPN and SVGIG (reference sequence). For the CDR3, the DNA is TGTGCCTGGACCCATGATGAAAAACTGTTTTTT. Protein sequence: CAWTHDEKLFF.

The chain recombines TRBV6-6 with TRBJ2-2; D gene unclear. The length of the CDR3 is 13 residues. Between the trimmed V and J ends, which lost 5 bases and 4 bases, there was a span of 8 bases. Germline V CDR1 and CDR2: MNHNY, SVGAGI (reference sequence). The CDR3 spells CASSTSLTGELFF. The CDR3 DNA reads TGTGCCAGCAGTACCTCACTCACCGGGGAGCTGTTTTTT.

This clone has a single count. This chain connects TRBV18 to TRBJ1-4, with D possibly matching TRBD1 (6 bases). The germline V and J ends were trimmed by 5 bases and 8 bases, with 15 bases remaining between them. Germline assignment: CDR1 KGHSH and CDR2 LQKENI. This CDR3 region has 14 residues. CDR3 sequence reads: CASSIHRDGEKLFF. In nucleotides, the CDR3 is TGTGCCAGCTCAATTCACAGGGATGGCGAAAAACTGTTTTTT.

The CDR3 is CASGDWSSYNEQFF. The CDR3 DNA reads as TGTGCCAGCGGGGACTGGAGCTCCTACAATGAGCAGTTCTTC. The chain joins TRBV5-5 to TRBJ2-1; weak D call: TRBD2 (6 bases). V was cut by 7 bases and J by 0 bases, with 11 bases left in between. The V gene's germline CDR1 is SGHKS and CDR2 YYEKEE (reference sequence). The CDR3 extends over 14 amino acids.

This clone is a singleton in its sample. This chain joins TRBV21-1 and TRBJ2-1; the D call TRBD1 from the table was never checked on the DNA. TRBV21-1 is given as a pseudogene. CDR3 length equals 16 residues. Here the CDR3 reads CASSILGGQGNNEQFF. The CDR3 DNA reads TGTGCCAGCAGCATCCTGGGCGGACAGGGAAACAATGAGCAGTTCTTC.

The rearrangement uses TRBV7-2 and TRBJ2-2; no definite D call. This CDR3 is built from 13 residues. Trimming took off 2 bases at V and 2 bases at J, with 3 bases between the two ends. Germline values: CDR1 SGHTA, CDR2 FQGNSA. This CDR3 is CASSLLNTGELFF. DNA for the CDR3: TGTGCCAGCAGCTTACTAAACACCGGGGAGCTGTTTTTT.

The CDR3 is CASSPDYSGGQYF. The CDR3 DNA follows: TGTGCCAGCAGCCCAGATTACTCCGGGGGGCAGTATTTT. The V gene is TRBV7-9, the J gene TRBJ2-3; D may be TRBD2 (6 bases). Trimming removed 5 bases from V and 11 bases from J, with 17 bases in between. The length of the CDR3 is 13 residues. Germline V lookup: CDR1 SEHNR, CDR2 FQNEAQ (reference sequence).

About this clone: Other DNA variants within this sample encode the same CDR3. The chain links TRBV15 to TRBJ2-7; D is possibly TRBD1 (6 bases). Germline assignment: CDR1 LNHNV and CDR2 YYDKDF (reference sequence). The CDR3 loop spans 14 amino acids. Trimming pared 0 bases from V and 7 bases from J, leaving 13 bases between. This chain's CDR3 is CATSRERGGYEQYF. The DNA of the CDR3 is TGTGCCACCAGCAGAGAGAGAGGGGGTTATGAGCAGTACTTC.

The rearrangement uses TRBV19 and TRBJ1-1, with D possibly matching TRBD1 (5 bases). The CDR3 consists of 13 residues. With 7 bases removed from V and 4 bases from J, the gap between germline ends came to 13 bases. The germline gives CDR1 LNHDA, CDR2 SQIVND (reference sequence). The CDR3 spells CASTAGLGTEAFF. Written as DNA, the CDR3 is TGTGCCAGTACCGCAGGGTTGGGCACTGAAGCTTTCTTT. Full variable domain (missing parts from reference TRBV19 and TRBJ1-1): DGGITQSPKYLFRKEGQNVTLSCEQNLNHDAMYWYRQDPGQGLRLIYYSQIVNDFQKGDIAEGYSVSREKKESFPLTVTSAQKNPTAFYLCASTAGLGTEAFFGQGTRLTVV.

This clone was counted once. CDR3 sequence (DNA): TGTGCCAGCCACCAACAAAATGAAAAACTGTTTTTT. The encoded protein is CASHQQNEKLFF. The rearrangement joins TRBV19 to TRBJ1-4, with D unresolved. The CDR3 runs 12 residues. Germline-derived CDR1 and CDR2 are LNHDA and SQIVND (reference sequence). V was trimmed by 9 bases and J by 5 bases, leaving 10 bases between them.

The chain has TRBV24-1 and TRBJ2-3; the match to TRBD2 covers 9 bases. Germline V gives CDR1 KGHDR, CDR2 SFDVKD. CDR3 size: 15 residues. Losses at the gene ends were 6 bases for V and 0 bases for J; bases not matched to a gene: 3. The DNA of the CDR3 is TGTGCCACCAGTAACGCGGGGGGGAGCACAGATACGCAGTATTTT. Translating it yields CATSNAGGSTDTQYF.

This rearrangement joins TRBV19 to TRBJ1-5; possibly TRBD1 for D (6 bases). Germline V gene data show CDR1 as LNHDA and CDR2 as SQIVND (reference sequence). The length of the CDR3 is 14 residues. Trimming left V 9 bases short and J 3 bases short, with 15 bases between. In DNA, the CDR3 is TGTGCCAGCACGACAGGACATATCAATCAGCCCCAGCATTTT. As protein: CASTTGHINQPQHF.

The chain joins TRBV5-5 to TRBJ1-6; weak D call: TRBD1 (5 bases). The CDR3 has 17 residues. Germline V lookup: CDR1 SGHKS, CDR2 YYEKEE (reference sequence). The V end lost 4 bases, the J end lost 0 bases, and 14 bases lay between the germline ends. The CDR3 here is CASSRHRGSSYNSPLHF. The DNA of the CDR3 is TGTGCCAGCAGCCGTCATCGGGGGAGCTCCTATAATTCACCCCTCCACTTT. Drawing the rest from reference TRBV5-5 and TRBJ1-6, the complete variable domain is DAGVTQSPTHLIKTRGQQVTLRCSPISGHKSVSWYQQVLGQGPQFIFQYYEKEERGRGNFPDRFSARQFPNYSSELNVNALLLGDSALYLCASSRHRGSSYNSPLHFGNGTRLTVT.

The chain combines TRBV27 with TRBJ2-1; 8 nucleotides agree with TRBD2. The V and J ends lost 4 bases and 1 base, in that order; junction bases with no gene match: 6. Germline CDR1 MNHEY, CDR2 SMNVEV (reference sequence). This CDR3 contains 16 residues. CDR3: CASSSMRGESYNEQFF. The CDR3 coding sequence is TGTGCCAGCAGTTCCATGCGGGGGGAATCCTACAATGAGCAGTTCTTC.

The CDR3 nucleotides read TGCGCCAGCAGCAACGGACAGGGAGGGTACGAGCAGTACTTC. Residues: CASSNGQGGYEQYF. The chain is built from TRBV5-1 and TRBJ2-7, with TRBD1 as a possible D gene (8 bases). This CDR3 is 14 amino acids long. Trimming stripped 4 bases from V and 4 bases from J, with 15 bases between. Germline-derived CDR1 and CDR2 are SGHRS and YFSETQ.

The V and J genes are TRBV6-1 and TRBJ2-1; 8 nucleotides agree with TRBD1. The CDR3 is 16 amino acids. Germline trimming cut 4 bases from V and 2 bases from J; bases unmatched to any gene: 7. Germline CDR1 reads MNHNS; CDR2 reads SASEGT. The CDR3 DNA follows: TGTGCCAGCAGTGCCCTCTCAGGGGGCCCCTACAATGAGCAGTTCTTC. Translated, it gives CASSALSGGPYNEQFF.

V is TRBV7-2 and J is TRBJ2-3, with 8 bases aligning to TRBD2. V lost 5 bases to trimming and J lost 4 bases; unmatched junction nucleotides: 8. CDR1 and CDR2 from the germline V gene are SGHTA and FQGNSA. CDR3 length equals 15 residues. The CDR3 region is CASSNDYSGADTQYF. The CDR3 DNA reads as TGTGCCAGCAGCAACGACTATAGCGGGGCAGATACGCAGTATTTT. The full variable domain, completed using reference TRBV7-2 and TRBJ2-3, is GAGVSQSPSNKVTEKGKDVELRCDPISGHTALYWYRQSLGQGLEFLIYFQGNSAPDKSGLPSDRFSAERTGGSVSTLTIQRTQQEDSAVYLCASSNDYSGADTQYFGPGTRLTVL.

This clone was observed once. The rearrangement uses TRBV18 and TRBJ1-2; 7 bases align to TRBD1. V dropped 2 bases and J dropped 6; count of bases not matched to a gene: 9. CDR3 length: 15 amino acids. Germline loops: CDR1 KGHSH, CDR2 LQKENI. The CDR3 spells CASSPERDSVNGYTF. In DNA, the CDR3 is TGTGCCAGCTCACCAGAACGGGACAGCGTCAATGGCTACACCTTC.

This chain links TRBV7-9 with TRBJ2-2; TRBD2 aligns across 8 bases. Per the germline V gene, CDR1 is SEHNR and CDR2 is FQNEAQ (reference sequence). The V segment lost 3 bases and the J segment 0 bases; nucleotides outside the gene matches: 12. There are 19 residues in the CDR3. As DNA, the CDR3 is TGTGCCAGCAGCTTCGGCCGGCCGGGGGGGGCCTCGAACACCGGGGAGCTGTTTTTT. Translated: CASSFGRPGGASNTGELFF.

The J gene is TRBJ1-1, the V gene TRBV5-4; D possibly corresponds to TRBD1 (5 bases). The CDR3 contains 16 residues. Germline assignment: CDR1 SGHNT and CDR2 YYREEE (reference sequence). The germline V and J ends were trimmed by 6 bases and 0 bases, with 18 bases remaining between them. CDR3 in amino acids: CASTAGPSKMNTEAFF. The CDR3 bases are TGTGCCAGCACCGCGGGGCCCTCTAAGATGAACACTGAAGCTTTCTTT.

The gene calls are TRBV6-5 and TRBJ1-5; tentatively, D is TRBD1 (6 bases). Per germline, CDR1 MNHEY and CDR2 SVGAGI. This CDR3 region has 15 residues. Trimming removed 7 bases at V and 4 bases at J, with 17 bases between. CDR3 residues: CASTASGGPNQPQHF. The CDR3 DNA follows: TGTGCCAGCACGGCCAGTGGGGGCCCTAATCAGCCCCAGCATTTT.

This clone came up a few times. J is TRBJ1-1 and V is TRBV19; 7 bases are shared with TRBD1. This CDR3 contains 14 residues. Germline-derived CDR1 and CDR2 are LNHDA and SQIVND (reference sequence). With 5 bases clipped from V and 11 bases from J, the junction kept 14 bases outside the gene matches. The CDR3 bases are TGTGCCAGTAGTCCCATCCCTAAGGGGGCGGAGGCTTTCTTT. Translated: CASSPIPKGAEAFF.

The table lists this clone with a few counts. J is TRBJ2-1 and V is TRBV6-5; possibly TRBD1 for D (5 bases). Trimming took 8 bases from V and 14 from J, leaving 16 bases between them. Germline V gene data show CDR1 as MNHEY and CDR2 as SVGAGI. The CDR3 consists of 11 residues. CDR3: CASSDTHAEFF. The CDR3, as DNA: TGTGCCAGCTCGGACACTCACGCGGAGTTCTTC.

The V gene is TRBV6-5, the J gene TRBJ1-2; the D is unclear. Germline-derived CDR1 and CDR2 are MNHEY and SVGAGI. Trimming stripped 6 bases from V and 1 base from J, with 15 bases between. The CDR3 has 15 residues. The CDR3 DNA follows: TGTGCCAGCAGGGTTGACTACGGCGATAACTATGGCTACACCTTC. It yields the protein CASRVDYGDNYGYTF.

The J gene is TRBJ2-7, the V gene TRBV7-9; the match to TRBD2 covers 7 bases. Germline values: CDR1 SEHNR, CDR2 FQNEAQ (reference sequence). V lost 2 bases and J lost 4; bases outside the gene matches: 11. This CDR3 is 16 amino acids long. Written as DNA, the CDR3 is TGTGCCAGCAGCTTAAAGGCGGGGGAGGGTTTTTACGAGCAGTACTTC. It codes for CASSLKAGEGFYEQYF.

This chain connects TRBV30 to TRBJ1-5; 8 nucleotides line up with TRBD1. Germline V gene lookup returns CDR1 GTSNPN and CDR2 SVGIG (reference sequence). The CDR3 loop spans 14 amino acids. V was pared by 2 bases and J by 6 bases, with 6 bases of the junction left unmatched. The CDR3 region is CAWSPDRGSQPQHF. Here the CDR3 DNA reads TGTGCCTGGAGTCCCGACAGGGGTAGTCAGCCCCAGCATTTT.

CDR3 coding DNA: TGCGCCAGCAGCCAAGAAGGAGGACAGGGGATCTATGGCTACACCTTC. It translates to CASSQEGGQGIYGYTF. The gene calls are TRBV4-3 and TRBJ1-2; 9 nucleotides agree with TRBD1. From germline, CDR1 is LGHNA and CDR2 YSLEER. V trimming: 0 bases; J trimming: 4 bases; junction bases outside the gene matches: 6. The CDR3 is 16 residues long.

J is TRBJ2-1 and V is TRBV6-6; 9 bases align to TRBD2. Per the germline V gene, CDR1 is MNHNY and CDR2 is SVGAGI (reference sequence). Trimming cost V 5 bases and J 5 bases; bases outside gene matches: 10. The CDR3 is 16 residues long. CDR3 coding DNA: TGTGCCAGCAGTACCCTTTCTAGCGGGGTTAACAATGAGCAGTTCTTC. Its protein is CASSTLSSGVNNEQFF.

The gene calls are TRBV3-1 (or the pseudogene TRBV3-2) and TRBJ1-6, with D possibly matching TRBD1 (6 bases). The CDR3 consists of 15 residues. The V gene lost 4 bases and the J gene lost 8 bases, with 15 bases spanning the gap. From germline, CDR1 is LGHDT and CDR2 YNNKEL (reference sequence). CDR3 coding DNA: TGTGCCAGCAGCCGCCGGGACACCAAGGATTCACCCCTCCACTTT. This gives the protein CASSRRDTKDSPLHF.

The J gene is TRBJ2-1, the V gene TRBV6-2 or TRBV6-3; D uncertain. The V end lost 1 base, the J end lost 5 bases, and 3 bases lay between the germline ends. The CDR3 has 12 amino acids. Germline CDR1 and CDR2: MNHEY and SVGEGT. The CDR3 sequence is CASSYFNNEQFF. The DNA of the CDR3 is TGTGCCAGCAGTTACTTTAACAATGAGCAGTTCTTC.

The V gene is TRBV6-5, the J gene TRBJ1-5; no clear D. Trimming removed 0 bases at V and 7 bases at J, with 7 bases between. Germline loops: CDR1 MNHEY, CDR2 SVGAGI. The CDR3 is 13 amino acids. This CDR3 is CASSYSVGQPQHF. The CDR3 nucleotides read TGTGCCAGCAGTTACTCAGTTGGCCAGCCCCAGCATTTT.